The rows below give T cell receptor beta chains drawn from one sample of a study of vaccination effects on CD4 cells after COVID-19. Sequenced by immunoSEQ multiplex PCR; TCRdb stores in-frame clones only, minus some. The sample yields 50,000 or so clones, roughly three fifths seen once. These receptors are not linked to any known antigen. The starting material was CD4+ T cells from PBMCs cultured without peptide, obtained before COVID-19 vaccination. The source is a human donor who received a COVID-19 vaccine. CDR3s include the opening cysteine and the closing phenylalanine or tryptophan. The D gene is left open where the match is weak. Size is stated for part of the rows, as once, few or many counts, or as a class when the clone is expanded.

clone_size	v_call	d_call	j_call	cdr3_aa	cdr3_nt
few	TRBV3-1/TRBV3-2	-	TRBJ1-1	CASSPSGQIATEAFF	TGTGCCAGCAGCCCCAGCGGACAGATAGCCACTGAAGCTTTCTTT
-	TRBV28	-	TRBJ1-2	CASSASRVRGYTF	TGTGCCAGCAGTGCCTCCAGGGTACGGGGCTACACCTTC
-	TRBV6-5	-	TRBJ1-2	CASTPRVFTNYGYTF	TGTGCCAGCACCCCACGGGTCTTTACCAACTATGGCTACACCTTC
-	TRBV9	TRBD2	TRBJ2-3	CASSASPRGAKRADTQYF	TGTGCCAGCAGTGCCAGCCCGCGGGGGGCCAAAAGGGCAGATACGCAGTATTTT
few	TRBV19	TRBD1	TRBJ2-5	CASSSRGWMTQYF	TGTGCCAGTAGTAGCAGGGGGTGGATGACCCAGTACTTC
-	TRBV25-1	TRBD1	TRBJ1-2	CASSAPGGPYGYTF	TGTGCCAGCAGTGCCCCAGGGGGACCCTATGGCTACACCTTC
-	TRBV20-1	-	TRBJ1-1	CSASRGVTEAFF	TGCAGTGCTAGTAGGGGGGTCACTGAAGCTTTCTTT
-	TRBV27	TRBD2	TRBJ2-3	CASSRRVAGGMSKITDTQYF	TGTGCCAGCAGTCGCCGCGTAGCGGGAGGAATGAGCAAGATCACAGATACGCAGTATTTT
-	TRBV29-1	TRBD2	TRBJ2-1	CSGTSGYNEQFF	TGCAGCGGGACTAGCGGATACAATGAGCAGTTCTTC
-	TRBV7-2	-	TRBJ2-6	CASSLEGGSGANVLTF	TGTGCCAGCAGCTTAGAAGGGGGCTCTGGGGCCAACGTCCTGACTTTC
-	TRBV5-1	-	TRBJ2-5	CASSQRQPRRETQYF	TGCGCCAGCAGCCAGCGACAGCCGAGGAGGGAGACCCAGTACTTC
few	TRBV27	-	TRBJ1-1	CASRRPHMNTEAFF	TGTGCCAGCAGGCGCCCCCATATGAACACTGAAGCTTTCTTT
few	TRBV7-2	-	TRBJ1-1	CASSVGEGVGAFF	TGTGCCAGCAGCGTAGGTGAGGGCGTGGGTGCTTTCTTT
-	TRBV7-3	-	TRBJ1-1	CASSQRGGGLSRTEAFF	TGTGCCAGCAGCCAAAGGGGCGGGGGCTTGTCGAGGACTGAAGCTTTCTTT
-	TRBV19	TRBD1	TRBJ2-7	CASSIGQGGYEQYF	TGTGCCAGTAGTATAGGACAGGGCGGCTACGAGCAGTACTTC
-	TRBV5-1	-	TRBJ2-3	CASSPRTDTQYF	TGCGCCAGCAGCCCACGCACAGATACGCAGTATTTT
few	TRBV19	-	TRBJ1-2	CASSMAGNYGYTF	TGTGCCAGTAGTATGGCGGGGAACTATGGCTACACCTTC
-	TRBV6-5	-	TRBJ1-1	CASSYSRNSGVEAFF	TGTGCCAGCAGTTACTCGAGAAATTCGGGAGTTGAAGCTTTCTTT
few	TRBV6-2/TRBV6-3	-	TRBJ1-6	CASSYTGRNSPLHF	TGTGCCAGCAGTTACACAGGGCGCAATTCACCCCTCCACTTT
-	TRBV4-1	-	TRBJ2-5	CASSQALTGRSETQYF	TGCGCCAGCAGCCAAGCCCTTACGGGGAGGTCAGAGACCCAGTACTTC
-	TRBV29-1	TRBD1	TRBJ1-2	CSVDSRGGDGYTF	TGCAGCGTTGACAGCAGGGGGGGGGATGGCTACACCTTC
-	TRBV24-1	TRBD1	TRBJ2-2	CATSDFRSTGGFDTGELFF	TGTGCCACCAGTGATTTTAGGTCGACAGGGGGCTTCGACACCGGGGAGCTGTTTTTT
-	TRBV2	-	TRBJ2-7	CASSTGPYEQYF	TGTGCCAGCAGTACTGGACCCTACGAGCAGTACTTC
few	TRBV9	-	TRBJ2-1	CASSVGGGILDEQFF	TGTGCCAGCAGCGTAGGGGGGGGCATCCTGGATGAGCAGTTCTTC
-	TRBV7-8	TRBD2	TRBJ2-7	CASSPSGASYEQYF	TGTGCCAGCAGCCCTAGCGGGGCCTCCTACGAGCAGTACTTC
-	TRBV3-1/TRBV3-2	-	TRBJ2-7	CASSLTGPYEQYF	TGTGCCAGCAGCCTCACGGGGCCCTACGAGCAGTACTTC
-	TRBV4-2	-	TRBJ1-1	CASSQDRSRVTEAFF	TGTGCCAGCAGCCAAGATCGGTCCAGGGTGACTGAAGCTTTCTTT
few	TRBV4-1	-	TRBJ2-7	CASSRLIANEQYF	TGCGCCAGCAGCCGCTTAATAGCGAACGAGCAGTACTTC
few	TRBV12-5	-	TRBJ1-6	CASGLGTIQVPNSPLHF	TGTGCTAGTGGTTTGGGAACGATACAGGTCCCGAATTCACCCCTCCACTTT
-	TRBV19	-	TRBJ2-5	CASSISETQYF	TGTGCCAGTAGTATTTCGGAGACCCAGTACTTC
few	TRBV6-6	-	TRBJ1-2	CASGGVGGGYGYTF	TGTGCCAGCGGCGGGGTGGGGGGCGGCTATGGCTACACCTTC
-	TRBV5-1	TRBD1	TRBJ1-1	CASSSTGDMRGEAFF	TGCGCCAGCAGCTCGACAGGGGATATGCGGGGGGAAGCTTTCTTT
few	TRBV2	-	TRBJ1-6	CASRGDNSPLHF	TGTGCCAGCAGAGGTGATAATTCACCCCTCCACTTT
-	TRBV19	-	TRBJ2-7	CASSGAGGMEYF	TGTGCCAGTAGTGGGGCAGGCGGAATGGAGTACTTC
medium-sized	TRBV4-3	-	TRBJ1-6	CASSQDQYNSPLHF	TGCGCCAGCAGCCAAGACCAGTATAATTCACCCCTCCACTTT
-	TRBV7-9	TRBD1	TRBJ2-1	CASRWDRGNYNEQFF	TGTGCCAGCAGGTGGGACAGGGGAAACTACAATGAGCAGTTCTTC
-	TRBV6-5	TRBD1	TRBJ1-2	CASIPTGGNYGYTF	TGTGCCAGCATTCCGACAGGGGGCAACTATGGCTACACCTTC
-	TRBV2	-	TRBJ2-3	CASKLGRGTDTQYF	TGTGCCAGCAAGCTTGGCAGGGGCACAGATACGCAGTATTTT
once	TRBV7-9	-	TRBJ2-7	CASSSTGEDEQYF	TGTGCCAGCAGCTCTACAGGGGAGGACGAGCAGTACTTC
few	TRBV19	-	TRBJ1-3	CASSTTALSLLSGNTIYF	TGTGCCAGTAGTACCACAGCTCTCAGTCTTCTCTCTGGAAACACCATATATTTT
once	TRBV28	-	TRBJ1-2	CASSYPVSPQGYTF	TGTGCCAGCAGTTACCCCGTATCCCCACAGGGCTACACCTTC
few	TRBV30	-	TRBJ1-6	CAWSLLWGDSSPLHF	TGTGCCTGGAGTCTCCTATGGGGAGATAGTTCACCCCTCCACTTT
few	TRBV6-6	TRBD2	TRBJ2-3	CASSLGRGGGDTQYF	TGTGCCAGCAGTCTTGGGCGGGGGGGCGGAGATACGCAGTATTTT
few	TRBV7-2	-	TRBJ1-3	CASSGGSGNTIYF	TGTGCCAGCAGTGGTGGTTCTGGAAACACCATATATTTT
-	TRBV3-1/TRBV3-2	-	TRBJ2-2	CASSRNTGELFF	TGTGCCAGCAGCCGGAACACCGGGGAGCTGTTTTTT
few	TRBV10-3	TRBD1	TRBJ1-2	CAISDRGTQGYTF	TGTGCCATCAGTGACAGGGGGACGCAAGGCTACACCTTC